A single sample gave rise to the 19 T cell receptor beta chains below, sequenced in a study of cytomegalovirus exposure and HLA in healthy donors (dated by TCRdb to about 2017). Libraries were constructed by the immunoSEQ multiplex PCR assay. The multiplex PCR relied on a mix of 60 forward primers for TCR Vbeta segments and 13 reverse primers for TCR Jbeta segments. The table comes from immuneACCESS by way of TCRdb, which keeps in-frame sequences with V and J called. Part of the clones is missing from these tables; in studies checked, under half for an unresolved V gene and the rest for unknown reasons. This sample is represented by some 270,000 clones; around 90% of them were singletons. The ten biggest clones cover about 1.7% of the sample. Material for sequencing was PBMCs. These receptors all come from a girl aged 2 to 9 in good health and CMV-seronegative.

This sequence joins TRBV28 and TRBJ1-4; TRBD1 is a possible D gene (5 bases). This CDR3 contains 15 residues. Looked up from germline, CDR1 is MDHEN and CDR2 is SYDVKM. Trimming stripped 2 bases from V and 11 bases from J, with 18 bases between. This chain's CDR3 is CASSLPVGGGSKLFF. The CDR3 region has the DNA TGTGCCAGCAGTTTACCGGTCGGGGGAGGGTCCAAACTGTTTTTT.

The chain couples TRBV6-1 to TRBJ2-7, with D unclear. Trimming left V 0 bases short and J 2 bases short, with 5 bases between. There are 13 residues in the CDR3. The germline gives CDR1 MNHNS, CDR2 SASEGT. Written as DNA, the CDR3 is TGTGCCAGCAGTGAAGCTCGTCCCTACGAGCAGTACTTC. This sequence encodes CASSEARPYEQYF.

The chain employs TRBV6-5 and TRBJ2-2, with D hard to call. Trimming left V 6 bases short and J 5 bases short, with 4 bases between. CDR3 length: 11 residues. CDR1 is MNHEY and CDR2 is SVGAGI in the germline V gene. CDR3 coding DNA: TGTGCCAGCAGACTAACCGGGGAGCTGTTTTTT. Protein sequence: CASRLTGELFF.

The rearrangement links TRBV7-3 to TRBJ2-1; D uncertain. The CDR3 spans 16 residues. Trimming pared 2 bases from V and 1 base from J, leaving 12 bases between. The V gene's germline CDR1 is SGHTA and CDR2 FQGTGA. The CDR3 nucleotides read TGTGCCAGCAGCTTACCCCCGGGTGGGTCCTACAATGAGCAGTTCTTC. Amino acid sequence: CASSLPPGGSYNEQFF.

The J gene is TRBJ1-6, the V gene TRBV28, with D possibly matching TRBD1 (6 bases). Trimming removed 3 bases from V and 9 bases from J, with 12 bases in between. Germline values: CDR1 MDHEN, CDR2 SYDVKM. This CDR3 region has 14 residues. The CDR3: CASSFLTGTSPLHF. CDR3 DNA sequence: TGTGCCAGCAGTTTTCTAACAGGGACTTCACCCCTCCACTTT.

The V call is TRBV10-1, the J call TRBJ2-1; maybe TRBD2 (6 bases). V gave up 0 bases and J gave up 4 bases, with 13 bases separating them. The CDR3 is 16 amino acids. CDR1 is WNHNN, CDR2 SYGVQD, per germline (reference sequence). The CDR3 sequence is CASSESHTGLYNEQFF. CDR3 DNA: TGCGCCAGCAGTGAGTCGCACACAGGACTATACAATGAGCAGTTCTTC.

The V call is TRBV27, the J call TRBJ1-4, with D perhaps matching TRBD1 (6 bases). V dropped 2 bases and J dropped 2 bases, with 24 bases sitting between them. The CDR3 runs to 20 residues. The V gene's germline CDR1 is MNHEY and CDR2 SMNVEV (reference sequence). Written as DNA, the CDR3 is TGTGCCAGCAGTTTAAGAGGGAGTTTCAGGGGAGGGGCTACTAATGAAAAACTGTTTTTT. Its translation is CASSLRGSFRGGATNEKLFF.

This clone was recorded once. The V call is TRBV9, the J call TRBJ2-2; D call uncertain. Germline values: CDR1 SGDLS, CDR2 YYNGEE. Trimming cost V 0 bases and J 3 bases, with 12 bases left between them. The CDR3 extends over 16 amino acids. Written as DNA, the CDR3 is TGTGCCAGCAGCGTAGAGTTGGCGGTGGACACCGGGGAGCTGTTTTTT. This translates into CASSVELAVDTGELFF.

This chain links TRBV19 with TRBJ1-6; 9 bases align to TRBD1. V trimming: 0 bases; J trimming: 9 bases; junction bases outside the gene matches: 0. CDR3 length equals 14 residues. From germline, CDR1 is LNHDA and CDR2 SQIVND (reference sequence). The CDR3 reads CASSIEDRGSPLHF. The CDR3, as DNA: TGTGCCAGTAGTATAGAGGACAGGGGTTCACCCCTCCACTTT.

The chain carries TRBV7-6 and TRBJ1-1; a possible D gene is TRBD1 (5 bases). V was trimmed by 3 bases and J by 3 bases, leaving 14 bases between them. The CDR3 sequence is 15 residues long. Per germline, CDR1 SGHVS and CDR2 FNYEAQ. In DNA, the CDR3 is TGTGCCAGCAGCTTGAGAGGGACGGGGGACACTGAAGCTTTCTTT. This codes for CASSLRGTGDTEAFF.

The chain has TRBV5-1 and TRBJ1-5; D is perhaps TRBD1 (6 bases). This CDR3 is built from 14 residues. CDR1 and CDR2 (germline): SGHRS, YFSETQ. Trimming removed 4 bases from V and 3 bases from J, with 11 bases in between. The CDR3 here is CASSPGQSNQPQHF. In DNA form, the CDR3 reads TGCGCCAGCAGCCCTGGACAGTCCAATCAGCCCCAGCATTTT.

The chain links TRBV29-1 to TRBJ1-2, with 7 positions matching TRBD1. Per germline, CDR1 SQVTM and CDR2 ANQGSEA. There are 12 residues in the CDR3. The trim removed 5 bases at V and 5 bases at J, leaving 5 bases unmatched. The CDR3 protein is CSVTTGLYGYTF. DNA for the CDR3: TGCAGCGTTACGACAGGGTTGTATGGCTACACCTTC.

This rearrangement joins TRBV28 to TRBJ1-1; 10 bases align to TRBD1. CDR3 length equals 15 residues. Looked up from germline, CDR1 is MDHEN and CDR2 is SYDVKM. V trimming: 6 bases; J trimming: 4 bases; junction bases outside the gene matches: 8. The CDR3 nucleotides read TGTGCCAGCAGCCTCTACCGGGACAGGGGCACTGAAGCTTTCTTT. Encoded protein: CASSLYRDRGTEAFF.

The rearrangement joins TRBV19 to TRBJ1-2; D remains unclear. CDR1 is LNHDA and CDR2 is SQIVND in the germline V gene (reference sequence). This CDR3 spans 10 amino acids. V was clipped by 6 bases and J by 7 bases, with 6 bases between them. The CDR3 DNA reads TGTGCCAGTAGGGCAAGTGGCTACACCTTC. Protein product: CASRASGYTF.

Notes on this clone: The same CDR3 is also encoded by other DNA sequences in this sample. This CDR3 is CASSEAGGTGELFF. In DNA, the CDR3 is TGTGCCAGCAGTGAGGCAGGGGGCACCGGGGAGCTGTTTTTT. The chain combines TRBV6-4 with TRBJ2-2, with 7 bases fitting TRBD1. The ends lost 3 bases at V and 4 bases at J; junction bases unmatched: 2. The CDR3 runs 14 residues. From germline, CDR1 is MRHNA and CDR2 SNTAGT.

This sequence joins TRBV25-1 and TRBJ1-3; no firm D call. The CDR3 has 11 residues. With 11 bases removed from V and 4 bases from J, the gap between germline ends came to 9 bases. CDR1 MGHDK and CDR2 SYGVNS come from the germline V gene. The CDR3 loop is CASGSGNTIYF. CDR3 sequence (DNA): TGTGCCTCCGGTTCGGGAAACACCATATATTTT.

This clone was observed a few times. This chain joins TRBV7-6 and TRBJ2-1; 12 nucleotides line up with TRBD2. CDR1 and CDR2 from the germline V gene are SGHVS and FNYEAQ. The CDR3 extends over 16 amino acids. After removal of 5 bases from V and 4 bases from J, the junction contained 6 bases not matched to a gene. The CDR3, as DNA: TGTGCCAGCAGCCGCCGGGGGACTAGCGGGTACAATGAGCAGTTCTTC. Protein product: CASSRRGTSGYNEQFF.

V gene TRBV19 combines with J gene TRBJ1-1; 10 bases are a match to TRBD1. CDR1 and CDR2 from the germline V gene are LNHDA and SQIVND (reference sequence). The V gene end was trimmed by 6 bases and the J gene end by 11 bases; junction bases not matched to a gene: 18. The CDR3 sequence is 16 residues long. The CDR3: CASRIKTGGESLPAFF. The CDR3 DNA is TGTGCCAGTAGGATCAAGACAGGGGGCGAATCTCTCCCCGCTTTCTTT.

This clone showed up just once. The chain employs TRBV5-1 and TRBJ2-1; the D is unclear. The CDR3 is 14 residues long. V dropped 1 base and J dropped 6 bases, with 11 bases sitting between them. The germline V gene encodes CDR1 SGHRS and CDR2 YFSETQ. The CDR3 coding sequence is TGCGCCAGCAGCTTGCGTCCATCTAGCAATGAGCAGTTCTTC. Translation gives CASSLRPSSNEQFF.